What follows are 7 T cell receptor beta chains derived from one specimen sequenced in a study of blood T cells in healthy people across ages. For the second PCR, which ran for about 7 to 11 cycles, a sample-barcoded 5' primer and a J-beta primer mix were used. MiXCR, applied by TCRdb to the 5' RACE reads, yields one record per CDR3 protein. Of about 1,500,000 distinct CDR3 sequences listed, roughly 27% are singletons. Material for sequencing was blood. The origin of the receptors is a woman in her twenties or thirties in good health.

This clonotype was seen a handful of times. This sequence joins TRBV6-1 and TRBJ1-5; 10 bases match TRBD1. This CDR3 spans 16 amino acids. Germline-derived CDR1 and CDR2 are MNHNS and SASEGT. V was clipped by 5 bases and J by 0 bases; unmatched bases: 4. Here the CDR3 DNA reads TGTGCCAGCAGTCCGGGACAGGGGAATAGCAATCAGCCCCAGCATTTT. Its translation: CASSPGQGNSNQPQHF.

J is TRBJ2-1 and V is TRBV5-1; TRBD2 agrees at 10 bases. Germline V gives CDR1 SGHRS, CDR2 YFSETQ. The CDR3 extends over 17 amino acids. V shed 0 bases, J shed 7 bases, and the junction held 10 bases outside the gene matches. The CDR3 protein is CASSLVLPSGRINEQFF. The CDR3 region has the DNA TGCGCCAGCAGCTTGGTTTTGCCTAGCGGGAGAATAAATGAGCAGTTCTTC.

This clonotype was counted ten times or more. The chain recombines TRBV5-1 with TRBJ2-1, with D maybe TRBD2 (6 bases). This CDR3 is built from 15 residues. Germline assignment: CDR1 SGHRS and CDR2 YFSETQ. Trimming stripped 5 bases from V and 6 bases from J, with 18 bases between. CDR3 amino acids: CASSSPLPGSNEQFF. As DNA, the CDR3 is TGCGCCAGCAGTTCCCCTCTCCCCGGGAGCAATGAGCAGTTCTTC.

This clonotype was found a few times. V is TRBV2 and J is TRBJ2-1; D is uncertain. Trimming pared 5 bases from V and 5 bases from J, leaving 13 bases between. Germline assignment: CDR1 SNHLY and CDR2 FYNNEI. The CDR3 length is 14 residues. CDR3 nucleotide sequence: TGTGCCAGCAGTCTGATGGGCAAGAACAATGAGCAGTTCTTC. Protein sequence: CASSLMGKNNEQFF.

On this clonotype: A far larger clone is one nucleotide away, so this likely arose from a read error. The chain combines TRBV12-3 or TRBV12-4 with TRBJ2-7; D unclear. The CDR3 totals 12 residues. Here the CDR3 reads CTSSPTTYEQYF. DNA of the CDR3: TGTACCAGCAGTCCGACCACCTACGAGCAGTACTTC.

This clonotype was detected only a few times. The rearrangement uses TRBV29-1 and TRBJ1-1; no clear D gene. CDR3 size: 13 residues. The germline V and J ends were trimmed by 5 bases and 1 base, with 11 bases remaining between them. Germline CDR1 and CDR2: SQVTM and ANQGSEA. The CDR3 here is CSVSWTGNTEAFF. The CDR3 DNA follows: TGCAGCGTTTCTTGGACGGGGAACACTGAAGCTTTCTTT.

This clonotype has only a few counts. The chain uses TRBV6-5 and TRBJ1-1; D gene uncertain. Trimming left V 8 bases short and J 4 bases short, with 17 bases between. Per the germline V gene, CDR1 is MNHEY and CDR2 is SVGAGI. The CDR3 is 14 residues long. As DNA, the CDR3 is TGTGCCAGCTGGCTCTTGCGGGAACGCACTGAAGCTTTCTTT. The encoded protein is CASWLLRERTEAFF.